This T cell receptor beta chain was identified in a study of T cell responses to AZD1222 COVID-19 vaccine. This clone has a single count. Its antigen is currently unknown. Libraries were prepared by immunoSEQ multiplex PCR; TCRdb keeps only in-frame clonotypes and omits some of them. The sample shows about 160,000 clones, about 91% of them seen only once. Overall study findings and caveats: In a largely white British group with more females than males, clonal diversity was possibly underestimated. Seropositivity was recorded at baseline in only 6 or 7 AZD1222 recipients.

Sequenced here: peripheral blood, sampled on day 0 of MenACWY control vaccination. The TCR comes from an adult in good health.

CDR3: CASSLMGGLNTEAFF. CDR3 nucleotides: TGTGCCAGCAGCTTGATGGGGGGTTTAAACACTGAAGCTTTCTTT. This chain links TRBV5-8 with TRBJ1-1; possibly TRBD1 for D (5 bases). Per the germline V gene, CDR1 is SGHTS and CDR2 is YDEGEE. The CDR3 runs 15 residues. The V and J ends lost 1 base and 2 bases respectively, with 12 bases between them.